This TCR beta chain was found in a study of vaccination and CD4 T cells after COVID-19. Study-wide background: Timing of post-vaccine sample collection was a median 72 days after dose two, with a range of 14 to 241. Overlapping peptides covering the spike proteins of SARS-CoV-2, HCoV-NL63, HCoV-OC43 and HCoV-229E were added to stimulate cells.

In regard to this clonotype: The antigen is undetermined.

This CDR3 is built from 15 residues. Trimming pared 3 bases from V and 1 base from J, leaving 10 bases between. Cultured CD4+ T cell DNA underwent sequencing with the Oncomine TCR Beta short-read assay. Researchers extracted genomic DNA from CD4+ T cells that had been cultured. TCRdb re-derived calls from the PCR reads in MiXCR, one entry per CDR3 protein. The data contain tens of thousands of distinct CDR3 sequences, 25% to 35% of them seen just once; the ten biggest clones take up 7.1%. Time point of the sample: late sampling 161 to 241 days after vaccination in a few convalescent patients. The treatment denotes: approximately 10-day PBMC culture with coronavirus spike peptide pools or control peptides (ViraFEST assay). ViraFEST expanded antigen-specific T cells with peptide pools, then sequenced TCRs.

The starting material was CD4+ T cells from blood, cultured in vitro, obtained about 7 months after SARS-CoV-2 vaccination. V usage is TRBV12-3 or TRBV12-4 and J usage is TRBJ1-5, with D possibly being TRBD1 (5 bases). This TCR derives from a human donor who had recovered from COVID-19. CDR3 DNA: TGTGCCAGCAGTTTCAGGCAGGGAAGCAATCAGCCCCAGCATTTT. Translating it yields CASSFRQGSNQPQHF.